The clone carrying this T cell receptor (beta chain) appeared a few times. Its specificity is unknown. Germline loops: CDR1 SNHLY, CDR2 FYNNEI. V was pared by 6 bases and J by 8 bases, with 16 bases of the junction left unmatched. The CDR3 loop spans 16 amino acids. Via MiXCR, TCRdb re-called the reads, giving one row per CDR3 protein. The sample has 170,000 or so distinct CDR3 sequences, roughly a sixth seen once. These data originate in a study of T cell repertoires in cytomegalovirus infection. Study summary: In public TCR beta signatures, there were indications of both CMV infection and matching HLA type. Study-wide results and caveats: Ex vivo responses were dominated by HLA-C-restricted CMV-specific TCR beta clonotypes. Cumulative public TCR beta family frequency identified carriers of CMV plus the relevant HLA.

The sequence was collected from a human donor in good health (CMV status not recorded). Some clones in this sample may be carry-over from other donors' samples. The material sequenced was CD8+ T cells from PBMCs. The J gene is TRBJ2-1, the V gene TRBV2; 7 bases are shared with TRBD1. DNA of the CDR3: TGTGCCAGCAGGAAGGGGGCGGGCCGGAATGTCGATGAGCAGTTCTTC. Encoded protein: CASRKGAGRNVDEQFF.